The rows below give T cell receptor beta chains drawn from one sample of a study of response to subunit inactivated influenza vaccine. TCRdb re-derived calls from the RT-PCR reads in MiXCR, one entry per CDR3 protein. Among 500,000 to 600,000 distinct CDR3 sequences, about 11% were seen once, and the ten largest hold 8% to 13%. The sample also formed part of further work on T cells expressing NK-cell markers.

Sample: PBMCs from blood, taken on the day of vaccination. The source is a man aged 50 or older who received an inactivated influenza vaccine. CDR3s include the opening cysteine and the closing phenylalanine or tryptophan. The D gene is left open where the match is weak. Expanded clones are given a class, and other clones once, few, many or no size at all.

>TRBJ1-5|few|TRBV10-3|TRBD1
CAISELTGVEPQHF
TGTGCCATCAGTGAACTGACAGGGGTCGAGCCCCAGCATTTT
>TRBJ2-2|many|TRBV5-1|.
CASSWGGGTNTGELFF
TGCGCCAGCAGCTGGGGCGGCGGGACGAACACCGGGGAGCTGTTTTTT
>TRBJ2-1|many|TRBV5-1|TRBD1
CASSMDRGAYNEQFF
TGCGCCAGCAGCATGGACAGGGGTGCCTACAATGAGCAGTTCTTC
>TRBJ1-5|few|TRBV28|TRBD1
CASSLGGWTGKNQPQHF
TGTGCCAGCAGTTTAGGTGGGTGGACAGGGAAGAATCAGCCCCAGCATTTT
>TRBJ1-1|.|TRBV5-1|.
CASSSQVVGNTEAFF
TGCGCCAGCAGCTCCCAGGTGGTGGGTAACACTGAAGCTTTCTTT
>TRBJ2-1|.|TRBV10-3|TRBD2
CAISEKGTSVGNEQFF
TGTGCCATCAGTGAGAAAGGGACTAGCGTAGGCAATGAGCAGTTCTTC
>TRBJ2-3|.|TRBV3-1|TRBD2
CASSPDSGGLTDTQYF
TGTGCCAGCAGCCCAGATAGCGGGGGGCTGACAGATACGCAGTATTTT
>TRBJ2-1|many|TRBV7-9|TRBD2
CASSFGLAGAEQFF
TGTGCCAGCAGCTTTGGACTAGCGGGAGCCGAGCAGTTCTTC
>TRBJ2-5|few|TRBV20-1|.
CSERSTDKETQYF
TGCAGTGAGAGGTCGACAGACAAAGAGACCCAGTACTTC
>TRBJ2-1|few|TRBV14|TRBD2
CASSLKSGRWYNEQFF
TGTGCCAGCAGCCTCAAAAGCGGGAGGTGGTACAATGAGCAGTTCTTC
>TRBJ2-7|.|TRBV19|.
CASSMFGGYEQYF
TGTGCCAGTAGTATGTTCGGGGGCTACGAGCAGTACTTC
>TRBJ2-1|few|TRBV7-2|.
CASSRRGTYNEQFF
TGTGCCAGCAGCCGTAGGGGGACCTACAATGAGCAGTTCTTC
>TRBJ1-3|.|TRBV20-1|.
CSARDPGRRRTNTIYF
TGCAGTGCTAGAGATCCGGGCAGGCGCCGCACGAACACCATATATTTT
>TRBJ1-2|many|TRBV18|.
CASSPPEGLGGYTF
TGTGCCAGCTCACCACCAGAGGGGCTTGGAGGCTACACCTTC
>TRBJ2-3|.|TRBV7-9|TRBD2
CASSPTASGGDTQYF
TGTGCCAGCAGCCCAACTGCTAGCGGTGGAGATACGCAGTATTTT